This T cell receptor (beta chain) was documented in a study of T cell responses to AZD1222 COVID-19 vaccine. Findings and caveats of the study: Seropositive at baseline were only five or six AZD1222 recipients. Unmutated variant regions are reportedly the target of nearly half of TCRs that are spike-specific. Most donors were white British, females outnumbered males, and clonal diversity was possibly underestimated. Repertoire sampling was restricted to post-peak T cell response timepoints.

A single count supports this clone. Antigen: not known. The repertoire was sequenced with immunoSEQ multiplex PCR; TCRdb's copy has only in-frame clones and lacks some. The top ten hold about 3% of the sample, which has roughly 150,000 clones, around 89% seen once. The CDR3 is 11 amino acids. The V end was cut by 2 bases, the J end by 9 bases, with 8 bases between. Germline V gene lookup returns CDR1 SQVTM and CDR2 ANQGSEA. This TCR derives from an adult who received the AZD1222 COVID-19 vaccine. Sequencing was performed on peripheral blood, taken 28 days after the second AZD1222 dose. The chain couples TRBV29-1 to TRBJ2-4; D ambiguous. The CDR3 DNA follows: TGCAGCGTTGAATCCGTTGGCATTCAGTACTTC. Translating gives CSVESVGIQYF. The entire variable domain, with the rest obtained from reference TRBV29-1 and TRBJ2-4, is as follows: SAVISQKPSRDICQRGTSLTIQCQVDSQVTMMFWYRQQPGQSLTLIATANQGSEATYESGFVIDKFPISRPNLTFSTLTVSNMSPEDSSIYLCSVESVGIQYFGAGTRLSVL.